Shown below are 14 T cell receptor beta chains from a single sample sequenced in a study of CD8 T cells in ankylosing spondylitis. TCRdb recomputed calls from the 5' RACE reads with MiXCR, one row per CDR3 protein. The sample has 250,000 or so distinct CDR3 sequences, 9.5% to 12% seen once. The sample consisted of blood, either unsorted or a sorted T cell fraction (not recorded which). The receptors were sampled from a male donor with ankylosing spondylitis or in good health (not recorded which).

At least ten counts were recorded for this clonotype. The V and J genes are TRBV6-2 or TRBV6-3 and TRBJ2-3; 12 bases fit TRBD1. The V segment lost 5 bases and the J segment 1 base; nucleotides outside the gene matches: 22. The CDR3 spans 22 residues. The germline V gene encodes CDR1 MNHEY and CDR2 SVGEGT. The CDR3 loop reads CASSHRDRGLWIPLRRTDTQYF. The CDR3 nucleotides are TGTGCCAGCAGTCACCGGGACAGGGGGCTTTGGATCCCTCTACGCCGCACAGATACGCAGTATTTT.

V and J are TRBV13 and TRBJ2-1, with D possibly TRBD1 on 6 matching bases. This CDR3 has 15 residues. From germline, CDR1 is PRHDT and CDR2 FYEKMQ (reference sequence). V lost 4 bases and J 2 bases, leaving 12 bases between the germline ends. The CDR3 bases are TGTGCCAGCAGCTCCCCCGGGACACCCTACAATGAGCAGTTCTTC. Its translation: CASSSPGTPYNEQFF.

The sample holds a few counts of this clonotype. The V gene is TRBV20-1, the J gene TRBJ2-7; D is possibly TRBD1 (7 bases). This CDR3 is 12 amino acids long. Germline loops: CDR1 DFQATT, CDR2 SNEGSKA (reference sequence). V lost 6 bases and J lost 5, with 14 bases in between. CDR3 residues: CSAGGQSNEQYF. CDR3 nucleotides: TGCAGTGCCGGGGGACAGTCCAACGAGCAGTACTTC.

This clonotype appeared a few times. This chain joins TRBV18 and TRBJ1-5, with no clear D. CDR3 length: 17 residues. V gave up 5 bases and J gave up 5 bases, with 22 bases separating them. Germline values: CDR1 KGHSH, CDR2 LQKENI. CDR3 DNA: TGTGCCAGCTCATTCCGCGGCGCAGTTACTAGGGATCAGCCCCAGCATTTT. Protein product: CASSFRGAVTRDQPQHF.

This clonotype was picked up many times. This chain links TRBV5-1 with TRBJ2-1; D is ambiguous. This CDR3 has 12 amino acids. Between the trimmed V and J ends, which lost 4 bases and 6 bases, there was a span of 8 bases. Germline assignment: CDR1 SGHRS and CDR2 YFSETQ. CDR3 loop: CASSMDRNEQFF. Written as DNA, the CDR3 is TGCGCCAGCAGCATGGACCGCAATGAGCAGTTCTTC. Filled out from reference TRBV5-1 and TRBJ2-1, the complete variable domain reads KAGVTQTPRYLIKTRGQQVTLSCSPISGHRSVSWYQQTPGQGLQFLFEYFSETQRNKGNFPGRFSGRQFSNSRSEMNVSTLELGDSALYLCASSMDRNEQFFGPGTRLTVL.

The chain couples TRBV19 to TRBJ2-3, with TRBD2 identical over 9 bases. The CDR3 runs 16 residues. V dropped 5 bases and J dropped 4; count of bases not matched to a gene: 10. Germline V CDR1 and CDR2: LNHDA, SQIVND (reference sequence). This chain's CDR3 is CASSSLLAGKADTQYF. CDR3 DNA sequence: TGTGCCAGTAGTTCCCTACTAGCGGGCAAGGCAGATACGCAGTATTTT. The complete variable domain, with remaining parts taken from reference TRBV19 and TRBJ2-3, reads DGGITQSPKYLFRKEGQNVTLSCEQNLNHDAMYWYRQDPGQGLRLIYYSQIVNDFQKGDIAEGYSVSREKKESFPLTVTSAQKNPTAFYLCASSSLLAGKADTQYFGPGTRLTVL.

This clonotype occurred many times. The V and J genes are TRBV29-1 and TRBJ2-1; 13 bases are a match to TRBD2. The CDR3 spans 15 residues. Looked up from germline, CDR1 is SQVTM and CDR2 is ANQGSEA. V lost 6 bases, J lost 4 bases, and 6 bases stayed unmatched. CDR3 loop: CSVLGLAGSYNEQFF. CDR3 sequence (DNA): TGCAGCGTCCTGGGACTAGCGGGGTCGTACAATGAGCAGTTCTTC.

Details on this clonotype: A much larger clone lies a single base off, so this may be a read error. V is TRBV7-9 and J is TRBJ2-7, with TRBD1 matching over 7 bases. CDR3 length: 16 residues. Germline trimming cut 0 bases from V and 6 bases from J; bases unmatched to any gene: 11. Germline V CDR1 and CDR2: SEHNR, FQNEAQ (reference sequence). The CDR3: CASSLAHGQVESEQYF. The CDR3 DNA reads TGTGCCAGCAGCTTAGCGCATGGACAGGTGGAAAGCGAGCAGTACTTC.

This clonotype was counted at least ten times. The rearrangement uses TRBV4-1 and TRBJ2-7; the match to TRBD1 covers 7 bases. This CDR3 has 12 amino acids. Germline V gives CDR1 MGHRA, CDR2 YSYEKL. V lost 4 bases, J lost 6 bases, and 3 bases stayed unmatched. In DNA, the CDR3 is TGCGCCAGCAGCCCGACAGGGATCGAGCAGTACTTC. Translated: CASSPTGIEQYF.

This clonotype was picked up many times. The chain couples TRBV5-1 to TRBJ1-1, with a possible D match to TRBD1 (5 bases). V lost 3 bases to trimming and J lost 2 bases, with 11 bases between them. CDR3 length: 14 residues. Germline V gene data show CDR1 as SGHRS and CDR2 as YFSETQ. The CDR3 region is CASSSIGGNTEAFF. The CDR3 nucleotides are TGCGCCAGCAGCTCAATCGGGGGTAACACTGAAGCTTTCTTT.

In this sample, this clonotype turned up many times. CDR3 sequence reads: CSASRSGGAYNEQFF. CDR3 nucleotide sequence: TGCAGTGCATCCCGAAGCGGGGGGGCCTACAATGAGCAGTTCTTC. The V call is TRBV20-1, the J call TRBJ2-1, with 10 bases that match TRBD2. Germline V gives CDR1 DFQATT, CDR2 SNEGSKA (reference sequence). Trimming took 6 bases from V and 2 from J; bases not matched to a gene: 7. The CDR3 extends over 15 amino acids.

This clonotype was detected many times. The CDR3 coding sequence is TGCGCCACCGGCGGGGGCACCGGGGAGCTGTTTTTT. Protein sequence: CATGGGTGELFF. V is TRBV5-1 and J is TRBJ2-2; 7 positions agree with TRBD2. With 9 bases clipped from V and 4 bases from J, the junction kept 3 bases outside the gene matches. Germline assignment: CDR1 SGHRS and CDR2 YFSETQ. The CDR3 runs to 12 residues.

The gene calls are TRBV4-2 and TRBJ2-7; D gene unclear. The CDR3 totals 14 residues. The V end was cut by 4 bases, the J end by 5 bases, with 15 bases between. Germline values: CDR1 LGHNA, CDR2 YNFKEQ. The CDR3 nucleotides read TGTGCCAGCAGCCTCGCCCAAGGTGCCGACGAGCAGTACTTC. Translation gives CASSLAQGADEQYF.

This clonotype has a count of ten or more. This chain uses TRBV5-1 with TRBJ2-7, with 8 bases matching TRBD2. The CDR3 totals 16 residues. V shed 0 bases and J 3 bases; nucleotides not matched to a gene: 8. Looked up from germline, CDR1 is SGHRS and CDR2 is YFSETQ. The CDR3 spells CASSLGDGGDIYEQYF. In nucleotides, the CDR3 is TGCGCCAGCAGCTTGGGAGACGGGGGGGATATCTACGAGCAGTACTTC.